These T cell receptor beta chains were read from a single sample in a study of graft-versus-host responses after intestinal transplantation. The antigens these receptors bind are not known. The method was immunoSEQ multiplex PCR; TCRdb's version includes in-frame clones alone and lacks a portion of them. The repertoire holds 95,000 to 130,000 clones, with approximately 90% as singletons. The sequencing here drew on unstimulated CD4+ T cells sorted from spleen or lymph node cells, taken before intestinal transplant. These receptors all come from a human donor who received an intestinal transplant. Both conserved end residues are part of each CDR3. The D gene is left open where the match is weak. Clone sizes are given selectively: once, few, many, or a class where the clone is expanded.

D gene	V gene	J gene	clone size	CDR3 DNA	CDR3 protein
NA	TRBV18	TRBJ2-2	NA	TGTGCCAGCTCACCTCTAGCCTCCAACACCGGGGAGCTGTTTTTT	CASSPLASNTGELFF
TRBD2	TRBV25-1	TRBJ2-7	NA	TGTGCCAGCAGTGAATTAGCGGGGGTGGGCTACGAGCAGTACTTC	CASSELAGVGYEQYF
NA	TRBV4-1	TRBJ1-4	NA	TGCGCCAGCAGCCCTCGGGAGGGGCGAGATGAAAAACTGTTTTTT	CASSPREGRDEKLFF
TRBD1	TRBV5-5	TRBJ1-1	NA	TGTGCCAGCAGCTTGGCCTTTTATCGGACAGGGAATTTAAGGACTGAAGCTTTCTTT	CASSLAFYRTGNLRTEAFF
NA	TRBV5-1	TRBJ2-2	NA	TGCGCCAGCAGCTTGGCTAACACCGGGGAGCTGTTTTTT	CASSLANTGELFF
NA	TRBV7-3	TRBJ2-3	NA	TGTGCCAGCAGCTTACAGGCTAGCACAGATACGCAGTATTTT	CASSLQASTDTQYF
NA	TRBV6-7	TRBJ1-5	NA	TGTGCCAGCAGTTCATTTGCGAGGCTCAATAGCAATCAGCCCCAGCATTTT	CASSSFARLNSNQPQHF
NA	TRBV5-1	TRBJ2-3	NA	TGCGCCAGCAGCACACAGGGAAGAGGTCGCACAGATACGCAGTATTTT	CASSTQGRGRTDTQYF
NA	TRBV28	TRBJ1-4	NA	TGTGCCAGCAGCGAGGGCGGTACAAATGAAAAACTGTTTTTT	CASSEGGTNEKLFF
TRBD1	TRBV11-2	TRBJ1-1	NA	TGTGCCAGCAGCTTAGCCAGGGGGCGTACTGAAGCTTTCTTT	CASSLARGRTEAFF
TRBD1	TRBV19	TRBJ2-7	NA	TGTGCCAGTAGTATGGGACAGGGGGCAACCTACGAGCAGTACTTC	CASSMGQGATYEQYF
NA	TRBV28	TRBJ2-7	once	TGTGCCGGCAGTTTCCGAGGGGCCAAGGGGAGGTACGAGCAGTACTTC	CAGSFRGAKGRYEQYF
NA	TRBV30	TRBJ2-7	NA	TGTGCCTGGAGTCCGACCCGCGGCGAGCAGTACTTC	CAWSPTRGEQYF